Sequencing of this TCR beta chain was carried out in a study of T cells in Graves' hyperthyroidism and ophthalmopathy. Clinical symptoms, serum thyroxine and TRAb, thyroid ultrasound and orbital computed tomography together formed the diagnostic basis. This clonotype appeared a few times. V lost 4 bases, J lost 4 bases, and 14 bases lay in between. CDR3 length equals 15 residues. Germline V CDR1 and CDR2: LNHDA, SQIVND (reference sequence). What was amplified from RNA transcripts were TCR beta CDR3 regions. First-round RT-PCR targeting the TCR CDR3 was performed with the HTBI primer set. Each CDR3 protein gets one entry after TCRdb re-called the multiplex PCR reads with MiXCR. This table has just over 550,000 distinct CDR3 sequences, just over 45% appearing once.

The receptor's source is a woman between 18 and 29 years old with Graves' hyperthyroidism. The rearrangement links TRBV19 to TRBJ1-3; the D gene is possibly TRBD1 (6 bases). The sequencing sample was made of peripheral blood or thyroid tissue (not recorded which). The CDR3 is CASSTSPGTGNTIYF. CDR3 sequence (DNA): TGTGCCAGTAGTACCAGTCCCGGGACAGGAAACACCATATATTTT.